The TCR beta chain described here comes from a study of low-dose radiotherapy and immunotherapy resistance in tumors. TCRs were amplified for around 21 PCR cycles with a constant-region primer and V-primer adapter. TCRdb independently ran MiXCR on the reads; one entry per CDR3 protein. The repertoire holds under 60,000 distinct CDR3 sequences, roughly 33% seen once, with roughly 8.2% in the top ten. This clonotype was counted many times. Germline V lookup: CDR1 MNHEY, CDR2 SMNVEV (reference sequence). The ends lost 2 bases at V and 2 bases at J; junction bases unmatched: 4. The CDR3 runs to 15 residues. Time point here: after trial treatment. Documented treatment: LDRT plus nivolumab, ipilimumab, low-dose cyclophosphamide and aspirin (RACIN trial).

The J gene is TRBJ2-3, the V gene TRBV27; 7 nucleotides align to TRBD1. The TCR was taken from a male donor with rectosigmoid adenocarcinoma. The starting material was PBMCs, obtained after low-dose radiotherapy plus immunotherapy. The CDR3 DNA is TGTGCCAGCAGTTTACGGGACAGCAACACAGATACGCAGTATTTT. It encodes CASSLRDSNTDTQYF.